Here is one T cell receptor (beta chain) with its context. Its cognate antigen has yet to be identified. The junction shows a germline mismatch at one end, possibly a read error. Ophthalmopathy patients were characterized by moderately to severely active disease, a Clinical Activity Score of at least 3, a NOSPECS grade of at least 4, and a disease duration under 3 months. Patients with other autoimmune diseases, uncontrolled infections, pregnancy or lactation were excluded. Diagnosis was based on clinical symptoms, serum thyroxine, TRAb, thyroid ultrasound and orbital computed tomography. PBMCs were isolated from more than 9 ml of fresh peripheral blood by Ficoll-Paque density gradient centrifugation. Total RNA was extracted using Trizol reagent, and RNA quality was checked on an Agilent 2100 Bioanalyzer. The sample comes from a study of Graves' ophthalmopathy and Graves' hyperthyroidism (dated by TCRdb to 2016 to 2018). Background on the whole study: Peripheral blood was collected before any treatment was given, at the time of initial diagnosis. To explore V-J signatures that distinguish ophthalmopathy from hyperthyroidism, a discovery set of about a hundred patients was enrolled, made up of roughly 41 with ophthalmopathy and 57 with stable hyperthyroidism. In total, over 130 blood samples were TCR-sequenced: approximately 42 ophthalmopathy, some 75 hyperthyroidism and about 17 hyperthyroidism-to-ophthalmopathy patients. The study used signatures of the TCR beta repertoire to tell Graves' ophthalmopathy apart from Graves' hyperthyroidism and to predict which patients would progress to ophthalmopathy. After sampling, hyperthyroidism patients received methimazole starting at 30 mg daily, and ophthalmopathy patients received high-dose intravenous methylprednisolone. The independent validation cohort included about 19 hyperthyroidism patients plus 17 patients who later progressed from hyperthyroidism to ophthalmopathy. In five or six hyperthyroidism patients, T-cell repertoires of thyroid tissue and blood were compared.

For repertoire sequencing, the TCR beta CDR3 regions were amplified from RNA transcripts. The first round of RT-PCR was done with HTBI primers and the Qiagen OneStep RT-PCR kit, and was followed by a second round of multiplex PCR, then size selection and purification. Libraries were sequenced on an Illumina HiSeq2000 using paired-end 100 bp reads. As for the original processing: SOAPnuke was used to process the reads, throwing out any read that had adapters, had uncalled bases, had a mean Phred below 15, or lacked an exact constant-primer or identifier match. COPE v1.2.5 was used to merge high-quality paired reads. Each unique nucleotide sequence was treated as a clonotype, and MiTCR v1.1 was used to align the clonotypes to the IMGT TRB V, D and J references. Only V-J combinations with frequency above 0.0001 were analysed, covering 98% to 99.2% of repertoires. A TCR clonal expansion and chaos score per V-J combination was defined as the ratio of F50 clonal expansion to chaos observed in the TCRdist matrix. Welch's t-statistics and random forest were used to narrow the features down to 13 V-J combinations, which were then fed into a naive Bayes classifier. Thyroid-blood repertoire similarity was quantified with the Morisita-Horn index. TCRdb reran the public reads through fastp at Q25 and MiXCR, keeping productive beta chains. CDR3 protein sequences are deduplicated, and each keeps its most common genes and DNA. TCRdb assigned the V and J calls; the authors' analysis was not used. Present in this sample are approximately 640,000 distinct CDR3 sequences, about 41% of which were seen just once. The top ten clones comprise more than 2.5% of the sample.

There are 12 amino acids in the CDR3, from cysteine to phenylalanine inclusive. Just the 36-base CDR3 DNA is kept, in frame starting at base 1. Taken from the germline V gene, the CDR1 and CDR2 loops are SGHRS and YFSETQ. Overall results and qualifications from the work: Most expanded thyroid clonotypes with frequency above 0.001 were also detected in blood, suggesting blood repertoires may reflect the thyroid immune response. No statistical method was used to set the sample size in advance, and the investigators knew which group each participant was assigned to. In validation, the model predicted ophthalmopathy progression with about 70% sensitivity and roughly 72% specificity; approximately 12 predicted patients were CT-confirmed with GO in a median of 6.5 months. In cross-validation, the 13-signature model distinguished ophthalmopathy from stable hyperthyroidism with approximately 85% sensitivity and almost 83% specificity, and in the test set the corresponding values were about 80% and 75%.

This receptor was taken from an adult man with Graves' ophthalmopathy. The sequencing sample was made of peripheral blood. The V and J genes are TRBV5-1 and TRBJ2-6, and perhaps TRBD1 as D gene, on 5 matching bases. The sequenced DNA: TGCGCCAGCAGCCTGACAGAGAACACTGAAGCTTTC. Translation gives CASSLTENTEAF. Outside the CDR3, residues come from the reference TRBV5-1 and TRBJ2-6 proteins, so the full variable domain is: KAGVTQTPRYLIKTRGQQVTLSCSPISGHRSVSWYQQTPGQGLQFLFEYFSETQRNKGNFPGRFSGRQFSNSRSEMNVSTLELGDSALYLCASSLTENTEAFGAGSRLTVL.